This is a list of T cell receptor beta chains from one sample in a study of shared clonotypes between healthy human individuals. The table came from immunoSEQ multiplex PCR; TCRdb's copy has only in-frame clones and leaves some out. The sample has about 1 million clones; about 75% are singletons. Sequenced input: memory CD4+ T cells sorted from blood. The receptor source for this set is a young man in good health. Both conserved end residues are part of each CDR3. The D gene is left open where the match is weak. Size is omitted from some rows. Given values are once, few, many or a class for expanded clones.

v_gene: TRBV18
d_gene: .
j_gene: TRBJ2-1
abundance: .
len: 14
CDR3nt: TGTGCCAGCTCACCACGGGAAGTGGGGCATGAGCAGTTCTTC
CDR3aa: CASSPREVGHEQFF

v_gene: TRBV5-5
d_gene: TRBD1
j_gene: TRBJ1-5
abundance: .
len: 15
CDR3nt: TGTGCCAGCAGCTTCGGGACAGGGACAGGTCAGCCCCAGCATTTT
CDR3aa: CASSFGTGTGQPQHF

v_gene: TRBV6-5
d_gene: .
j_gene: TRBJ2-5
abundance: .
len: 13
CDR3nt: TGTGCCAGCAGTCCGGGGACGATAGAGACCCAGTACTTC
CDR3aa: CASSPGTIETQYF

v_gene: TRBV4-1
d_gene: .
j_gene: TRBJ2-7
abundance: .
len: 13
CDR3nt: TGCGCCAGCAGCCACGGCATCTCCTACGAGCAGTACTTC
CDR3aa: CASSHGISYEQYF

v_gene: TRBV7-7
d_gene: .
j_gene: TRBJ2-1
abundance: .
len: 15
CDR3nt: TGTGCTAGCAGCCCCGGCACCAGTCGGTGGGAAGAGCAGTTCTTC
CDR3aa: CASSPGTSRWEEQFF

v_gene: TRBV7-9
d_gene: .
j_gene: TRBJ1-4
abundance: .
len: 15
CDR3nt: TGTGCCAGCAGCCCTACGGGGGGCACTAATGAAAAACTGTTTTTT
CDR3aa: CASSPTGGTNEKLFF

v_gene: TRBV4-1
d_gene: TRBD2
j_gene: TRBJ2-7
abundance: .
len: 15
CDR3nt: TGCGCCAGCAGCCAATGGACTAGCGGGGACTACGAGCAGTACTTC
CDR3aa: CASSQWTSGDYEQYF

v_gene: TRBV7-6
d_gene: .
j_gene: TRBJ2-7
abundance: few
len: 11
CDR3nt: TGTGCCAGCAGCGCGGGGTGGGAGCAGTACTTC
CDR3aa: CASSAGWEQYF

v_gene: TRBV6-1
d_gene: .
j_gene: TRBJ1-2
abundance: .
len: 12
CDR3nt: TGTGCCATCCCGGGAGGGTATTATGGCTACACCTTC
CDR3aa: CAIPGGYYGYTF

v_gene: TRBV9
d_gene: .
j_gene: TRBJ2-1
abundance: .
len: 15
CDR3nt: TGTGCCAGCAGACGTACCGGGACGGAGACCAGTGAGCAGTTCTTC
CDR3aa: CASRRTGTETSEQFF

v_gene: TRBV4-2
d_gene: TRBD2
j_gene: TRBJ2-7
abundance: .
len: 15
CDR3nt: TGTGCCAGCAGCCCGAAAACAGCGGGGTACGGCGAGCAGTACTTC
CDR3aa: CASSPKTAGYGEQYF